One sample yielded the 5 T cell receptor beta chains listed below, sequenced in a study. One entry per CDR3 protein results from TCRdb running MiXCR on the RT-PCR reads. This sample has around 700,000 distinct CDR3 sequences; 12% to 15% occur once, and the top ten carry roughly 3.9%. The specimen sequenced was memory CD4+ T cells from blood. Receptors originate from a female donor in good health, serving as a healthy control.

This clonotype was counted a few times. A much larger clone differs by one base, so this may be a read error. DNA for the CDR3: TGCAGTGCTAACCAGGGGGTGGGGGAGACCCAGTACTTC. This codes for CSANQGVGETQYF. This rearrangement joins TRBV20-1 to TRBJ2-5; TRBD1 matches at 7 bases. V was pared by 4 bases and J by 5 bases, with 7 bases of the junction left unmatched. The CDR3 is 13 residues long. Germline values: CDR1 DFQATT, CDR2 SNEGSKA (reference sequence).

This clonotype has at least ten counts. The chain links TRBV27 to TRBJ1-2, with TRBD1 identical over 9 bases. Germline CDR1 and CDR2: MNHEY and SMNVEV (reference sequence). Trimming cost V 5 bases and J 8 bases; bases outside gene matches: 9. The CDR3 is made up of 14 amino acids. The CDR3 nucleotides are TGTGCCAGCAGTCAGGACAGGGGCATACGCGGCTACACCTTC. Translated: CASSQDRGIRGYTF.

Note on this clonotype: As the CDR3 is not closed by the conserved phenylalanine or tryptophan, this likely results from a read error. The chain carries TRBV9 and TRBJ1-1; D remains unclear. The V end lost 4 bases, the J end lost 1 base, and 8 bases lay between the germline ends. The CDR3 is made up of 13 amino acids. CDR1 is SGDLS, CDR2 YYNGEE, per germline. The CDR3: CASSPDTNTEAFS. In nucleotides, the CDR3 is TGTGCCAGCAGCCCCGACACGAACACTGAAGCTTTCTCT.

This clonotype was observed a few times. The CDR3 coding sequence is TGCAGTGCTCGTCCGGGGGGCTGGGGCGATGAGCAGTTCTTC. This sequence encodes CSARPGGWGDEQFF. This chain connects TRBV20-1 to TRBJ2-1; TRBD2 is a possible D gene (7 bases). V lost 5 bases, J lost 8 bases, and 19 bases lay in between. The CDR3 length is 14 residues. CDR1 and CDR2 from the germline V gene are DFQATT and SNEGSKA (reference sequence).

The table lists this clonotype with many counts. V gene TRBV12-3 or TRBV12-4 combines with J gene TRBJ2-7; D unclear. The ends were cut back, 0 bases at V and 13 bases at J, with 10 bases in the middle. The CDR3 has 11 residues. The CDR3 loop is CASSLAPRTYF. The CDR3 DNA reads as TGTGCCAGCAGTTTAGCGCCCAGGACCTACTTC.